The clone carrying this TCR beta chain was seen a single time. This sample was taken from a study of shared clonotypes between healthy human individuals. Study details: Participating donors consisted of a couple of women and three men aged 18 to 49.

Measured with immunoSEQ multiplex PCR; TCRdb has only the in-frame clones, and not every one. The sample includes hundreds of thousands of clones, roughly 96% seen only once; the top ten take about 0.34%. Germline CDR1 and CDR2: MDHEN and SYDVKM. The CDR3 length is 13 residues. Germline trimming cut 5 bases from V and 8 bases from J; bases unmatched to any gene: 8. V usage is TRBV28 and J usage is TRBJ1-2; 7 nucleotides match TRBD1. The receptor was derived from a man aged 30 to 39 in good health. The sequenced material came from memory CD8+ T cells sorted from blood. Sample subset: CD45RO+ cells pooled with CCR7-negative TemRA cells. CDR3 sequence reads: CASSAQQGWGYTF. The CDR3 DNA is TGTGCCAGCAGTGCACAACAGGGGTGGGGCTACACCTTC.